This TCR beta chain comes out of a study of PD-1 blockade in classical Hodgkin lymphoma. V dropped 5 bases and J dropped 5 bases, with 15 bases sitting between them. Germline lookup yields CDR1 PRHDT and CDR2 FYEKMQ (reference sequence). This CDR3 comprises 14 residues. After autologous stem cell transplantation all patients relapsed, and prior brentuximab vedotin exposure differed between cohorts. Some clones are missing from TCRdb's copy, which holds only in-frame ones; the method was immunoSEQ multiplex PCR. Seen here are approximately 60,000 clones, more than 75% observed once, and the top ten hold 7.5% to 10%.

J is TRBJ2-5 and V is TRBV13; tentative D call: TRBD2 (5 bases). The receptor's source is a human donor with classical Hodgkin lymphoma. The specimen comprised peripheral blood mononuclear cells (PBMCs), sampled at baseline. The CDR3 loop reads CASSGEERAETQYF. CDR3 in DNA: TGTGCCAGCAGCGGCGAGGAGAGGGCGGAGACCCAGTACTTC. The full variable domain, in which reference TRBV13 and TRBJ2-5 provide the parts outside the CDR3, is AAGVIQSPRHLIKEKRETATLKCYPIPRHDTVYWYQQGPGQDPQFLISFYEKMQSDKGSIPDRFSAQQFSDYHSELNMSSLELGDSALYFCASSGEERAETQYFGPGTRLLVL.